Listed below are T cell receptor beta chains from one sample, sequenced in a study of blood T cell repertoires in COVID-19. Some clones are missing from TCRdb's copy, which holds only in-frame ones; the method was immunoSEQ multiplex PCR. The table includes about 190,000 clones, 84% detected once. The sequencing sample was made of peripheral blood. The receptors here all came from a human donor in a cohort sampled during active COVID-19. Each CDR3 is given without its conserved first and last residue.

V: TRBV6-5
CDR3: ASTPRQGRTDTQY

V: TRBV10-3
CDR3: AITRGGTGGSAEAF

V: TRBV23-1
CDR3: ASRPGPRDRAKDEQF

V: TRBV28
CDR3: ASRWGQAYGYT

V: TRBV5-5
CDR3: ASISGSYEQY

V: TRBV7-2
CDR3: ASSLARGWTEAF

V: TRBV27
CDR3: ASSFGGGSGPQH

V: TRBV6-5
CDR3: ASSPGTAKNIQY

V: TRBV19
CDR3: ASNPRQGGRDTQY

V: TRBV6-6
CDR3: ASSLSGGALTDTQY

V: TRBV19
CDR3: ASSDLRQGRDTEAF

V: TRBV19
CDR3: ASSSKRQVLAKNIQY

V: TRBV10-3
CDR3: AISVGTGNTIY

V: TRBV6-5
CDR3: ASVPPRGGGNTIY

V: TRBV7-8
CDR3: ASSLDRGSQPQH

V: TRBV27
CDR3: AGSGPGGQPQH